This T cell receptor beta chain originates from a study of blood T cell repertoires in COVID-19. Across the whole study: Collection of acute and convalescent COVID-19 samples took place in the United States, Italy and Spain. PBMCs, B-cell-depleted T cells, or T cells were the source of the cDNA or gDNA that made up the material.

Authors' methods: From reference gene primer amplification, estimates of nucleated cell counts were derived. Profiling relied on immunoSEQ multiplex PCR, and the TCRdb table lists in-frame clones only, not all of them. The DNA was the basis for D and trimming; V, J and clone size are from that table. The sample records about 150,000 clones, about 85% being singletons. This CDR3 comprises 15 residues. CDR1 is SGHAT, CDR2 FQDESV, per germline (reference sequence). J gave up 1 base and V 4 bases, and 6 bases lay outside the gene matches. Those enrolled in Seattle joined during active infection and were followed longitudinally afterward.

Sequencing used peripheral blood. This TCR came from a woman in her fifties or sixties with COVID-19, enrolled during active disease. V gene TRBV11-1 combines with J gene TRBJ1-1; 7 bases align to TRBD1. DNA of the CDR3: TGTGCCAGCAGCTACAGGGGATTTTCGAACACTGAAGCTTTCTTT. Its protein product is CASSYRGFSNTEAFF.